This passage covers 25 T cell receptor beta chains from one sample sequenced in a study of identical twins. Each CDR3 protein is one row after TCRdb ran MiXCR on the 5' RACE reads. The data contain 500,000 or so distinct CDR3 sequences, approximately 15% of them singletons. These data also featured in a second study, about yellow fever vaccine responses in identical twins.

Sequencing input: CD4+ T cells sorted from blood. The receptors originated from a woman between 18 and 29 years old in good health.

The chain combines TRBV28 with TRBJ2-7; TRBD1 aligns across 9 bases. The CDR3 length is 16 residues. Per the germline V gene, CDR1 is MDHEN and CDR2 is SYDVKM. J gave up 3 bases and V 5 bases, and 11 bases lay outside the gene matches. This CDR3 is CASSLPDRGGGYEQYF. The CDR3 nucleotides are TGTGCCAGCAGTCTTCCGGACAGGGGCGGAGGCTACGAGCAGTACTTC.

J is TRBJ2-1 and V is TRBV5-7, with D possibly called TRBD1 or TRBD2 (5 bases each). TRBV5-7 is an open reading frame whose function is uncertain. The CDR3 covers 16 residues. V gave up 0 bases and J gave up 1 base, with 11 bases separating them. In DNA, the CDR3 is TGTGCCAGCAGCTTGGTTGGGACCGTTTCCTACAATGAGCAGTTCTTC. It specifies CASSLVGTVSYNEQFF.

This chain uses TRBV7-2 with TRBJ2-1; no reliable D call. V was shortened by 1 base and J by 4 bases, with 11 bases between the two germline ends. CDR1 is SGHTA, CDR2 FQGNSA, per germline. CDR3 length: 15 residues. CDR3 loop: CASSLGGSRYNEQFF. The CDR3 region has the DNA TGTGCCAGCAGCTTAGGAGGTTCGCGGTACAATGAGCAGTTCTTC.

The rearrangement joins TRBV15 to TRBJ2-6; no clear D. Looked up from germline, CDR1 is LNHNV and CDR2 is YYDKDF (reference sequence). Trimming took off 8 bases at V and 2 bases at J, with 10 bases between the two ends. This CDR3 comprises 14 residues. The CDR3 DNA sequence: TGTGCCACCGGGTTGGGTCCTGGGGCCAACGTCCTGACTTTC. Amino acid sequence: CATGLGPGANVLTF.

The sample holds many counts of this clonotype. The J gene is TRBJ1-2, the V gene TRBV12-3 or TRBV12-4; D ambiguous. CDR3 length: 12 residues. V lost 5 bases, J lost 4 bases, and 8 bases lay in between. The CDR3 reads CASSHQLYGYTF. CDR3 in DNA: TGTGCCAGCAGTCATCAGCTCTATGGCTACACCTTC.

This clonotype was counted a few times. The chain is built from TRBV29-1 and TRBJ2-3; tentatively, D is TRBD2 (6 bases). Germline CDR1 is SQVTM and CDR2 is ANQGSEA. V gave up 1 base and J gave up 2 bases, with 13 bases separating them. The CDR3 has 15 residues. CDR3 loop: CSVEGSGKPTDTQYF. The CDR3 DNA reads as TGCAGCGTTGAAGGTAGCGGAAAACCCACAGATACGCAGTATTTT.

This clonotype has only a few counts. CDR3 sequence: CASSEGIQAGAYQETQYF. CDR3 bases: TGTGCCAGCAGTGAGGGGATCCAGGCGGGGGCATACCAAGAGACCCAGTACTTC. The rearrangement links TRBV2 to TRBJ2-5, with D tentatively TRBD2 (7 bases). The CDR3 is 18 amino acids. Deletions cut 3 bases from V and 0 bases from J, with 20 bases between. Germline V gene data show CDR1 as SNHLY and CDR2 as FYNNEI.

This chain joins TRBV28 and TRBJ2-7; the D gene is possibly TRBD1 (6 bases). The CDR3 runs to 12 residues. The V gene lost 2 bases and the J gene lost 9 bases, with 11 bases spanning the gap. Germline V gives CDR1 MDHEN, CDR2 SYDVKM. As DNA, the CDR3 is TGTGCCAGCAGTTTAGGGGACATAACGCAGTACTTC. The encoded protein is CASSLGDITQYF.

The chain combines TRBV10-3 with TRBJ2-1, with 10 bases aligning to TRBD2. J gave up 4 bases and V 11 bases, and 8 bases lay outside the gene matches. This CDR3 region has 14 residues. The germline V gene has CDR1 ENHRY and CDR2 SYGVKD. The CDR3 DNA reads TGTGCCGCCTCTAGCGGGAGCAGTTACAATGAGCAGTTCTTC. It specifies CAASSGSSYNEQFF.

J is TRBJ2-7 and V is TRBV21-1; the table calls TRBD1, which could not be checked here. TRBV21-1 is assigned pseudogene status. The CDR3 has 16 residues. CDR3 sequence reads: CASSLRETGGDYEQYF. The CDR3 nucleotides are TGTGCCAGCAGCCTGAGGGAGACAGGGGGCGATTACGAGCAGTACTTC.

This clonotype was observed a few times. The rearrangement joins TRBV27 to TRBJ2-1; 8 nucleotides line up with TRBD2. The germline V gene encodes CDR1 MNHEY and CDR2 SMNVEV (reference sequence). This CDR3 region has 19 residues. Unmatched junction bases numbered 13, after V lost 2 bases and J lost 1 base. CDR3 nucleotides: TGTGCCAGCAGTTTAAGGTCCAGCGGGAGAAGAGGTTCCTACAATGAGCAGTTCTTC. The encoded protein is CASSLRSSGRRGSYNEQFF.

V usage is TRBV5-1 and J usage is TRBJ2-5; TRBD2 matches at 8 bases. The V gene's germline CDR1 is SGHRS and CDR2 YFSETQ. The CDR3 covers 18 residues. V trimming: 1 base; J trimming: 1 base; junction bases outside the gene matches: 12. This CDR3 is CASSLQASGGVSQETQYF. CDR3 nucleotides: TGCGCCAGCAGCTTGCAAGCCAGCGGGGGAGTAAGCCAAGAGACCCAGTACTTC.

CDR3 DNA sequence: TGCAGTGCTCCTTCATTAATCCCGACTGGGAGCTCCTACAATGAGCAGTTCTTC. This codes for CSAPSLIPTGSSYNEQFF. The chain is built from TRBV20-1 and TRBJ2-1; a weak D match, TRBD2 (5 bases). The CDR3 spans 18 residues. Looked up from germline, CDR1 is DFQATT and CDR2 is SNEGSKA (reference sequence). V gave up 5 bases and J gave up 0 bases, with 23 bases separating them.

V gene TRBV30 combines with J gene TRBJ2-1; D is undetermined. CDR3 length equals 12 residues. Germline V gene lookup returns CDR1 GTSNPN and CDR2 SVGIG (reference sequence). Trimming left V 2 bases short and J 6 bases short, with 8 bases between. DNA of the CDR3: TGTGCCTGGAGTACATACGGCAATGAGCAGTTCTTC. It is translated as CAWSTYGNEQFF.

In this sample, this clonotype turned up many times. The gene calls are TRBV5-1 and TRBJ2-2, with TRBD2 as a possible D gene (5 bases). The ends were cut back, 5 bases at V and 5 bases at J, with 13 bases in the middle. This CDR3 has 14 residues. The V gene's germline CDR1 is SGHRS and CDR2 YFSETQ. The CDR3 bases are TGCGCCAGCAGTCTGTCGGGCGGGACCGGGGAGCTGTTTTTT. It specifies CASSLSGGTGELFF. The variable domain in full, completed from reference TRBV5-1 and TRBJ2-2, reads KAGVTQTPRYLIKTRGQQVTLSCSPISGHRSVSWYQQTPGQGLQFLFEYFSETQRNKGNFPGRFSGRQFSNSRSEMNVSTLELGDSALYLCASSLSGGTGELFFGEGSRLTVL.

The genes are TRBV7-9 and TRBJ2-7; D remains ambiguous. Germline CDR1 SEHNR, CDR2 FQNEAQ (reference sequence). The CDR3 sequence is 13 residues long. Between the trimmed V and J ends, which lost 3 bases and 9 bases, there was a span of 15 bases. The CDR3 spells CASSLLESEGQYF. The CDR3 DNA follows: TGTGCCAGCAGCTTGCTAGAATCTGAAGGGCAGTACTTC.

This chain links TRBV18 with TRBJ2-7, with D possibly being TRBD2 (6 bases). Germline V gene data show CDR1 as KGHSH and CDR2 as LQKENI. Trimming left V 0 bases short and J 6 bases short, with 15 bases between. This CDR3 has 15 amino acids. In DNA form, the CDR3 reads TGTGCCAGCTCACCACCGTCCGGAGCCGGGGGCGAGCAGTACTTC. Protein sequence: CASSPPSGAGGEQYF.

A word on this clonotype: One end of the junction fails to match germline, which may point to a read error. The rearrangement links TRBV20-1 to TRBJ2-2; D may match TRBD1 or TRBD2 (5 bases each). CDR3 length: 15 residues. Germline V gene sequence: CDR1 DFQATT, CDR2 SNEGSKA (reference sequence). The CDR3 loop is CCATGAFSNTGELFF. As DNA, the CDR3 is TGCTGTGCTACCGGGGCCTTTTCGAACACCGGGGAGCTGTTTTTT.

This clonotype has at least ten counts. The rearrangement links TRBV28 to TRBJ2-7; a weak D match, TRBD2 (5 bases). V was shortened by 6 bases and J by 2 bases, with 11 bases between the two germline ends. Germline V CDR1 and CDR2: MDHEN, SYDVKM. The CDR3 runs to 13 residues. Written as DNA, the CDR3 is TGTGCCAGCAGCTTACCGGGGACCTACGAGCAGTACTTC. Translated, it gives CASSLPGTYEQYF.

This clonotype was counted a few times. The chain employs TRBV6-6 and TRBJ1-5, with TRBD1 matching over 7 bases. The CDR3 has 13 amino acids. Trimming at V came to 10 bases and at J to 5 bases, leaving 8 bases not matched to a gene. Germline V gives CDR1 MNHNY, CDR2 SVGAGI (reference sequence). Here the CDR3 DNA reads TGTGCCACGGGGGGAGACAGGGATCAGCCCCAGCATTTT. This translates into CATGGDRDQPQHF.

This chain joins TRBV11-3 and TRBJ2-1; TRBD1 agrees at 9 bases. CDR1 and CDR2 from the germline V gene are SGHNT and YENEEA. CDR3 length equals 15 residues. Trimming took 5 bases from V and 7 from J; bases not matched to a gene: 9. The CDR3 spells CASSLGQGRWNEQFF. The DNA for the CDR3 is TGTGCCAGCAGCCTCGGACAGGGGAGATGGAATGAGCAGTTCTTC.

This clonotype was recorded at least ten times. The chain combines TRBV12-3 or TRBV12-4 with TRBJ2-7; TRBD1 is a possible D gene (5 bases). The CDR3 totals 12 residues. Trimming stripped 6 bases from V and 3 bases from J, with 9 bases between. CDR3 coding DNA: TGTGCCAGCAGCTGGGGCAACTACGAGCAGTACTTC. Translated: CASSWGNYEQYF.

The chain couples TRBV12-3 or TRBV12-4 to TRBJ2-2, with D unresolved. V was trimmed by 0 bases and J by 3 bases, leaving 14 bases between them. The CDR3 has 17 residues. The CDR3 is CASSLATLFGYTGELFF. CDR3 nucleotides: TGTGCCAGCAGTTTAGCTACGTTATTCGGCTACACCGGGGAGCTGTTTTTT.

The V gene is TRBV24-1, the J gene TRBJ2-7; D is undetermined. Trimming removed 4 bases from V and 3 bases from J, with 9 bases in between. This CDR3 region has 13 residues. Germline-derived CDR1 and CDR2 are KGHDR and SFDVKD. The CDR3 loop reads CATSDPPGYEQYF. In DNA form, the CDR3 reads TGTGCCACCAGTGACCCTCCAGGCTACGAGCAGTACTTC.

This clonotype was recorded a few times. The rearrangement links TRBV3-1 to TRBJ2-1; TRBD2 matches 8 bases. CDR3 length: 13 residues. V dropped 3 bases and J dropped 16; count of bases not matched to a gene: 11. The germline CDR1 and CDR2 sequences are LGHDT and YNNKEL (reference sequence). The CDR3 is CASSQSGLASEFF. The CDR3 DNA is TGTGCCAGCAGCCAGTCTGGACTAGCCAGTGAATTCTTC.